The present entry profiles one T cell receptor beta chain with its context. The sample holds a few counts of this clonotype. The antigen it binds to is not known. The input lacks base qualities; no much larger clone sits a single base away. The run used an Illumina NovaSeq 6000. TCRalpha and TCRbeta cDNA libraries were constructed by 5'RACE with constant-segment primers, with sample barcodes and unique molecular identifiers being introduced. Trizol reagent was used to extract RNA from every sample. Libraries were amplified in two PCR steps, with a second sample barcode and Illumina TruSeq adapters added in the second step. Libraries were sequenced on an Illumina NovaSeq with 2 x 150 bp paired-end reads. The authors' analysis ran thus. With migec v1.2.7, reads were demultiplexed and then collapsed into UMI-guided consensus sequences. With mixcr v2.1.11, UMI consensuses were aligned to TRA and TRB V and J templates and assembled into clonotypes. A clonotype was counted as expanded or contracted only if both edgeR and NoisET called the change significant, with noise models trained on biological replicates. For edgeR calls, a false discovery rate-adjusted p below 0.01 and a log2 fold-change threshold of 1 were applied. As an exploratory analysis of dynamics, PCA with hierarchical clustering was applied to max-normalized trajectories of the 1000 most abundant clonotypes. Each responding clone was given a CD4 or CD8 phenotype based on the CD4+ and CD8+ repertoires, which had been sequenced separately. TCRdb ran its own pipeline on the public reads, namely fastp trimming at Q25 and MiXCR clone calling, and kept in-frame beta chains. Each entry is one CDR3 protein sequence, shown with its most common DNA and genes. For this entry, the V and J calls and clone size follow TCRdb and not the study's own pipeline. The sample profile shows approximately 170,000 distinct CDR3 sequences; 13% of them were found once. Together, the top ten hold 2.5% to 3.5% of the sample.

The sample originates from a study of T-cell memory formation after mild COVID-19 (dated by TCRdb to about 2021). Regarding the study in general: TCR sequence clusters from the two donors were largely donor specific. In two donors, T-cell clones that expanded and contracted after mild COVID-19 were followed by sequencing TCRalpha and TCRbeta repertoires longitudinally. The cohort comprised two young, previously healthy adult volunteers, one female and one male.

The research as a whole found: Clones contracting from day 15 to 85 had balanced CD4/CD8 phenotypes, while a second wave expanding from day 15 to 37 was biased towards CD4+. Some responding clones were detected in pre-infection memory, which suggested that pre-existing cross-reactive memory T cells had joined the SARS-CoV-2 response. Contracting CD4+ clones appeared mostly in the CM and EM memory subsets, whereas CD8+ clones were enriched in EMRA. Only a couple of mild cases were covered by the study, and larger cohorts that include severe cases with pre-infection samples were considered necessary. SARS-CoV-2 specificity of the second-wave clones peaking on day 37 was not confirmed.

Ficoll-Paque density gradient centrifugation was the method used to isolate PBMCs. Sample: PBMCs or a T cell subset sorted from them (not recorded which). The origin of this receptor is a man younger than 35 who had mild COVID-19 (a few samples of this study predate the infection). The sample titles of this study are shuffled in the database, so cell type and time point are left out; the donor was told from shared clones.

This receptor carries the CDR3 CASSPRTGNVETQYF. The sequenced DNA is TGTGCCAGCTCACCACGAACAGGGAATGTCGAGACCCAGTACTTC. This sequence uses TRBV18 and TRBJ2-5; TRBD1 might be the D gene, on 6 matching bases. From cysteine to phenylalanine, the CDR3 is 15 amino acids long. The only DNA kept is the CDR3, 45 bases in frame from the first base. The germline V gene specifies KGHSH as CDR1 and LQKENI as CDR2. The trim is 1 base for V and 5 bases for J, with a gap of 14 bases between the germline ends.